This T cell receptor beta chain was recovered during a study of blood T cells in healthy people across ages. Combining a sample-barcoded 5' primer with a J-beta primer mix, a second PCR ran for about 7 to 11 cycles. TCRdb re-derived calls from the 5' RACE reads in MiXCR, one entry per CDR3 protein. The sample shows approximately 700,000 distinct CDR3 sequences, less than 40% of them seen only once. The CDR3 has 14 amino acids. In germline, CDR1 is SEHNR, CDR2 FQNEAQ (reference sequence). V lost 3 bases to trimming and J lost 2 bases; unmatched junction nucleotides: 3. This clonotype was observed many times.

This sequence originates from a woman older than 75 in good health. The source material was blood. The genes are TRBV7-9 and TRBJ2-5; 7 nucleotides match TRBD2. CDR3 loop: CASSFLAAQETQYF. The DNA of the CDR3 is TGTGCCAGCAGCTTCCTAGCGGCACAAGAGACCCAGTACTTC.